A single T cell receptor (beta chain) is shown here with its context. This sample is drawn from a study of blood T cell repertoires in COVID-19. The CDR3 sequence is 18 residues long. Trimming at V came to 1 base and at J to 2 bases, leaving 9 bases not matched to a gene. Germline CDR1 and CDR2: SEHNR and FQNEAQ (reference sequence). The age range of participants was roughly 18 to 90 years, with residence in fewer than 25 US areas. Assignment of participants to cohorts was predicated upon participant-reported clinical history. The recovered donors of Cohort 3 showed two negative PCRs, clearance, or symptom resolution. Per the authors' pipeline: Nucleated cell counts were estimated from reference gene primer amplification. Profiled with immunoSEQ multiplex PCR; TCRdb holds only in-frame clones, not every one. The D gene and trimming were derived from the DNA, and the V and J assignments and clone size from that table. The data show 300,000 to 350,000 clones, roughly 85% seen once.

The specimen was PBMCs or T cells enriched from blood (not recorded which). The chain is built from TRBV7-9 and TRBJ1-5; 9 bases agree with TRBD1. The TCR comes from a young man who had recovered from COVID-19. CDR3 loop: CASSLGSDRGLGNQPQHF. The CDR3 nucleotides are TGTGCCAGCAGCTTAGGGTCGGACAGGGGATTAGGCAATCAGCCCCAGCATTTT.